This TCR beta chain emerged from a study of PD-1 blockade in mismatch repair-deficient tumors. Turning to the study itself: Enrolled about 2012-2016, patients had progressing, pretreated mismatch repair-deficient cancers of approximately 13 types. Regarding the study as a whole: Tumor-resident clones, often undetectable pretreatment in blood, expanded then contracted after pembrolizumab.

Only a few counts were recorded for this clone. Its antigen is as yet unknown. Germline V gene lookup returns CDR1 GTSNPN and CDR2 SVGIG (reference sequence). The CDR3 is 13 amino acids. V trimming: 5 bases; J trimming: 6 bases; junction bases outside the gene matches: 10. The data were produced by immunoSEQ multiplex PCR, yet TCRdb's version contains in-frame clones alone and is incomplete. The sample holds around 40,000 clones; 75% to 90% are singletons and the top ten take around 0.99%. PCR or immunohistochemistry showed mismatch repair deficiency in every enrolled patient. TCRs were sequenced from a few patients responding to pembrolizumab.

The chain is built from TRBV30 and TRBJ2-7; 7 bases line up with TRBD1. This TCR was sampled from an adult with mismatch repair-deficient cancer. The sequencing used PBMCs, collected about 40 weeks after starting pembrolizumab. CDR3 nucleotides: TGTGCCTGGTCTCGGGGACAGCGTCTCGAGCAGTACTTC. This encodes CAWSRGQRLEQYF.